A single sample gave rise to the 26 T cell receptor beta chains below, sequenced in a study of blood T cells in healthy people across ages. Primers used in a second PCR of about 6 to 12 cycles were a sample-barcoded 5' primer and a J-beta primer mix. TCRdb itself ran the 5' RACE reads through MiXCR, one entry per CDR3 protein. The table includes approximately 1.5 million distinct CDR3 sequences, almost 35% detected once. Sequenced sample: blood. The receptors stem from a young woman in good health.

This chain links TRBV6-1 with TRBJ2-7; D might be TRBD2 (5 bases). This CDR3 has 13 residues. The V end lost 2 bases, the J end lost 3 bases, and 8 bases lay between the germline ends. CDR1 is MNHNS, CDR2 SASEGT, per germline. The CDR3, as DNA: TGTGCCAGCAGTGAATCGAGCGGCTACGAGCAGTACTTC. As protein: CASSESSGYEQYF.

The chain recombines TRBV4-1 with TRBJ2-7; 8 nucleotides match TRBD2. The germline V gene has CDR1 MGHRA and CDR2 YSYEKL. The CDR3 runs 17 residues. Germline trimming cut 0 bases from V and 1 base from J; bases unmatched to any gene: 8. The CDR3 region is CASSQDYYTSGSYEQYF. In nucleotides, the CDR3 is TGCGCCAGCAGCCAAGACTACTACACTAGCGGTTCCTACGAGCAGTACTTC.

This clonotype has only a few counts. The V gene is TRBV20-1, the J gene TRBJ2-3; the D is unclear. Germline V gene data show CDR1 as DFQATT and CDR2 as SNEGSKA (reference sequence). CDR3 length equals 13 residues. V dropped 1 base and J dropped 3 bases, with 8 bases sitting between them. CDR3 loop: CSARAQVTDTQYF. The DNA for the CDR3 is TGCAGTGCTAGAGCTCAGGTGACAGATACGCAGTATTTT.

The rearrangement joins TRBV10-2 to TRBJ2-7, with 9 bases aligning to TRBD2. This CDR3 spans 17 amino acids. Germline V gives CDR1 WSHSY, CDR2 SAAADI. Losses at the gene ends were 0 bases for V and 3 bases for J; bases not matched to a gene: 9. This CDR3 reads CASSESRAGGPFYEQYF. The CDR3 bases are TGCGCCAGCAGTGAGTCTCGGGCGGGAGGGCCCTTCTACGAGCAGTACTTC.

This clonotype was seen only a few times. The chain recombines TRBV20-1 with TRBJ1-2; perhaps TRBD1 as D (5 bases). V was shortened by 6 bases and J by 1 base, with 15 bases between the two germline ends. The CDR3 runs 14 residues. CDR1 is DFQATT, CDR2 SNEGSKA, per germline (reference sequence). The CDR3 sequence is CSAATTENNYGYTF. The CDR3 DNA reads TGCAGTGCAGCCACGACAGAGAATAACTATGGCTACACCTTC.

This chain connects TRBV12-5 to TRBJ2-3; no definite D call. With 0 bases removed from V and 5 bases from J, the gap between germline ends came to 6 bases. The germline V gene encodes CDR1 LGHNT and CDR2 FRNRAP. This CDR3 spans 13 amino acids. DNA for the CDR3: TGTGCTAGTGGTTTGGTACGACGAGATACGCAGTATTTT. It codes for CASGLVRRDTQYF. Full variable domain (rest looked up from reference TRBV12-5 and TRBJ2-3): DARVTQTPRHKVTEMGQEVTMRCQPILGHNTVFWYRQTMMQGLELLAYFRNRAPLDDSGMPKDRFSAEMPDATLATLKIQPSEPRDSAVYFCASGLVRRDTQYFGPGTRLTVL.

The V call is TRBV3-1, the J call TRBJ1-4, with no clear D. V dropped 1 base and J dropped 3 bases, with 6 bases sitting between them. Looked up from germline, CDR1 is LGHDT and CDR2 is YNNKEL (reference sequence). The CDR3 covers 14 residues. This CDR3 is CASSQGGSNEKLFF. CDR3 nucleotide sequence: TGTGCCAGCAGCCAAGGAGGGTCTAATGAAAAACTGTTTTTT.

The V and J genes are TRBV6-1 and TRBJ2-1; weak D call: TRBD2 (5 bases). This CDR3 contains 14 residues. Germline loops: CDR1 MNHNS, CDR2 SASEGT. The V and J ends lost 2 bases and 5 bases respectively, with 10 bases between them. CDR3 region: CASSERELHNEQFF. The DNA for the CDR3 is TGTGCCAGCAGTGAAAGGGAGCTGCACAATGAGCAGTTCTTC.

The chain joins TRBV4-1 to TRBJ2-5; weak D call: TRBD2 (5 bases). Germline CDR1 is MGHRA and CDR2 is YSYEKL. V lost 3 bases and J 5 bases, leaving 19 bases between the germline ends. CDR3 length: 16 residues. The CDR3 DNA reads TGCGCCAGCAGCCAGGCAGAGATAGGGAGTACGGAGACCCAGTACTTC. Its protein is CASSQAEIGSTETQYF.

The V gene is TRBV5-1, the J gene TRBJ2-4; no clear D gene. Germline-derived CDR1 and CDR2 are SGHRS and YFSETQ. The CDR3 runs to 14 residues. With 1 base removed from V and 4 bases from J, the gap between germline ends came to 9 bases. The CDR3 region is CASSLTGLKNIQYF. In nucleotides, the CDR3 is TGCGCCAGCAGCTTGACTGGGTTGAAAAACATTCAGTACTTC. Full variable domain (missing parts from reference TRBV5-1 and TRBJ2-4): KAGVTQTPRYLIKTRGQQVTLSCSPISGHRSVSWYQQTPGQGLQFLFEYFSETQRNKGNFPGRFSGRQFSNSRSEMNVSTLELGDSALYLCASSLTGLKNIQYFGAGTRLSVL.

This clonotype was detected ten times or more. This chain joins TRBV28 and TRBJ2-3; 12 positions agree with TRBD2. Trimming cost V 5 bases and J 0 bases; bases outside gene matches: 18. This CDR3 is 21 amino acids long. Per germline, CDR1 MDHEN and CDR2 SYDVKM. The CDR3 protein is CASSQLTPGLAGTPSTDTQYF. Here the CDR3 DNA reads TGTGCCAGCAGTCAATTAACGCCGGGACTAGCGGGTACCCCTAGCACAGATACGCAGTATTTT.

This sequence joins TRBV5-1 and TRBJ1-5; unclear D gene. V lost 4 bases and J 1 base, leaving 15 bases between the germline ends. The length of the CDR3 is 16 residues. CDR1 is SGHRS, CDR2 YFSETQ, per germline. This chain's CDR3 is CASSPGEGLSNQPQHF. The DNA for the CDR3 is TGCGCCAGCAGCCCCGGGGAAGGCCTCAGCAATCAGCCCCAGCATTTT.

This clonotype was detected once. The chain has TRBV13 and TRBJ2-1; no reliable D call. Germline V gene sequence: CDR1 PRHDT, CDR2 FYEKMQ (reference sequence). V lost 3 bases to trimming and J lost 2 bases, with 14 bases between them. This CDR3 has 16 amino acids. For the CDR3, the DNA is TGTGCCAGCAGCTTCGTGGATCAGTCCCCCTACAATGAGCAGTTCTTC. Its translation: CASSFVDQSPYNEQFF.

The chain is built from TRBV7-2 and TRBJ2-3; TRBD2 might be the D (7 bases). V shed 3 bases and J shed 6 bases, with 13 bases lying between them. Per germline, CDR1 SGHTA and CDR2 FQGNSA. The CDR3 is 14 amino acids. DNA of the CDR3: TGTGCCAGCAGCTTTGCGGGGGCAGCGGATACGCAGTATTTT. It translates to CASSFAGAADTQYF.

V and J are TRBV25-1 and TRBJ1-2; D may be TRBD1 (5 bases). Per germline, CDR1 MGHDK and CDR2 SYGVNS. Trimming pared 8 bases from V and 8 bases from J, leaving 21 bases between. There are 14 residues in the CDR3. The CDR3 reads CASAEGTTLGGYTF. CDR3 sequence (DNA): TGTGCCAGCGCCGAGGGGACCACCCTTGGCGGCTACACCTTC.

This clonotype was seen a few times. The chain couples TRBV5-5 to TRBJ2-7; 10 bases align to TRBD2. Germline assignment: CDR1 SGHKS and CDR2 YYEKEE (reference sequence). The trim removed 4 bases at V and 3 bases at J, leaving 7 bases unmatched. This CDR3 contains 15 residues. The CDR3 protein is CASSVTGTSDYEQYF. The CDR3 DNA sequence: TGTGCCAGCAGCGTCACCGGGACTAGCGACTACGAGCAGTACTTC. Variable domain in full (rest from reference TRBV5-5 and TRBJ2-7): DAGVTQSPTHLIKTRGQQVTLRCSPISGHKSVSWYQQVLGQGPQFIFQYYEKEERGRGNFPDRFSARQFPNYSSELNVNALLLGDSALYLCASSVTGTSDYEQYFGPGTRLTVT.

The genes are TRBV3-1 and TRBJ2-1; weak D call: TRBD2 (5 bases). The CDR3 is 11 residues long. From germline, CDR1 is LGHDT and CDR2 YNNKEL (reference sequence). The V and J ends lost 1 base and 13 bases respectively, with 8 bases between them. The CDR3 loop is CASSQASGQFF. Here the CDR3 DNA reads TGTGCCAGCAGCCAAGCCAGCGGCCAGTTCTTC.

This clonotype came up a few times. This chain uses TRBV27 with TRBJ2-7; TRBD1 matches at 7 bases. V lost 2 bases, J lost 6 bases, and 7 bases stayed unmatched. The CDR3 extends over 14 amino acids. Looked up from germline, CDR1 is MNHEY and CDR2 is SMNVEV (reference sequence). CDR3 bases: TGTGCCAGCAGTTTAAGAAGGGGGCTTGGCGAGCAGTACTTC. This gives the protein CASSLRRGLGEQYF.

The chain is built from TRBV7-9 and TRBJ2-5, with TRBD2 identical over 7 bases. The V and J ends lost 3 bases and 5 bases, in that order; junction bases with no gene match: 9. The CDR3 covers 15 residues. Germline lookup yields CDR1 SEHNR and CDR2 FQNEAQ (reference sequence). CDR3 coding DNA: TGTGCCAGCAGCTTCGGACTAGGAGGGAAGGAGACCCAGTACTTC. Translation gives CASSFGLGGKETQYF.

This clonotype was detected only a few times. The CDR3 bases are TGCGCCAGCGGGAAGCGGGACCCAGATACGCAGTATTTT. Translating gives CASGKRDPDTQYF. V usage is TRBV4-1 and J usage is TRBJ2-3, with 7 bases aligning to TRBD2. CDR1 and CDR2 from the germline V gene are MGHRA and YSYEKL. The junction had 6 bases not matched to a gene; V was cut back by 8 bases and J by 4 bases. The CDR3 length is 13 residues.

Points on this clonotype: Sequence at one end of the junction differs from germline and may be a read error. The chain couples TRBV5-1 to TRBJ2-2, with D possibly matching TRBD2 (5 bases). Germline V CDR1 and CDR2: SGHRS, YFSETQ. The CDR3 totals 14 residues. CDR3 nucleotide sequence: TGCGCCAGCAGCTTGGGGACGCTCGCCGGGGAGCCGTTTTTT. It codes for CASSLGTLAGEPFF.

The sample holds a few counts of this clonotype. The genes are TRBV6-2 or TRBV6-3 and TRBJ2-7, with 9 bases that match TRBD1. V dropped 5 bases and J dropped 1; count of bases not matched to a gene: 6. The CDR3 is 15 amino acids. Germline V gene lookup returns CDR1 MNHEY and CDR2 SVGEGT. In DNA, the CDR3 is TGTGCCAGCAGTGGGACAGGGTCCCGTTCCTACGAGCAGTACTTC. Amino acid sequence: CASSGTGSRSYEQYF.

The V call is TRBV11-3, the J call TRBJ2-3, with 8 bases aligning to TRBD2. This CDR3 is built from 18 residues. After removal of 5 bases from V and 0 bases from J, the junction contained 13 bases not matched to a gene. Germline CDR1 is SGHNT and CDR2 is YENEEA. The CDR3 nucleotides are TGTGCCAGCAGCCAGCTAGCGGGCTATGAAGCTAGCACAGATACGCAGTATTTT. This gives the protein CASSQLAGYEASTDTQYF.

The V gene is TRBV15, the J gene TRBJ1-5; D ambiguous. CDR3 length: 15 residues. From germline, CDR1 is LNHNV and CDR2 YYDKDF (reference sequence). Trimming cost V 0 bases and J 3 bases, with 9 bases left between them. CDR3 coding DNA: TGTGCCACCAGCAGAGAGTCAGGATACAATCAGCCCCAGCATTTT. The encoded protein is CATSRESGYNQPQHF. Combining the CDR3 with reference TRBV15 and TRBJ1-5 gives the whole variable domain DAMVIQNPRYQVTQFGKPVTLSCSQTLNHNVMYWYQQKSSQAPKLLFHYYDKDFNNEADTPDNFQSRRPNTSFCFLDIRSPGLGDTAMYLCATSRESGYNQPQHFGDGTRLSIL.

The V call is TRBV5-6, the J call TRBJ1-2, with a tentative D call TRBD1 (6 bases). Germline assignment: CDR1 SGHDT and CDR2 YYEEEE. V was pared by 3 bases and J by 4 bases, with 16 bases between. This CDR3 contains 15 residues. CDR3 sequence (DNA): TGTGCCAGCAGCTCCCTTCCCGGGGGCGGCTATGGCTACACCTTC. Its protein is CASSSLPGGGYGYTF.

The V call is TRBV7-9, the J call TRBJ2-3; D not resolved. The CDR3 consists of 14 residues. V was shortened by 6 bases and J by 2 bases, with 12 bases between the two germline ends. Germline CDR1 is SEHNR and CDR2 is FQNEAQ (reference sequence). The CDR3 DNA reads as TGTGCCAGCAGGGGGATTCCTCCCACAGATACGCAGTATTTT. It translates to CASRGIPPTDTQYF. Together with reference TRBV7-9 and TRBJ2-3, the CDR3 gives the full variable domain: DTGVSQNPRHKITKRGQNVTFRCDPISEHNRLYWYRQTLGQGPEFLTYFQNEAQLEKSRLLSDRFSAERPKGSFSTLEIQRTEQGDSAMYLCASRGIPPTDTQYFGPGTRLTVL.